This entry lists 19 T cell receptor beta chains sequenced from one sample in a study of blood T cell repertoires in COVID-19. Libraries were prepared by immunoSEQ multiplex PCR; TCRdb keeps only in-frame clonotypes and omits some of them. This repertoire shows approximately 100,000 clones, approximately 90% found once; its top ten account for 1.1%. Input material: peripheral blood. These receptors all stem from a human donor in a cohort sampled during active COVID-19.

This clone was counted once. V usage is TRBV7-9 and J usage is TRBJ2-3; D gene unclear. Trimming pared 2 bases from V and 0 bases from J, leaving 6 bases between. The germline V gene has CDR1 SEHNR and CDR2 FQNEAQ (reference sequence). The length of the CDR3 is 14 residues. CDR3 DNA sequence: TGTGCCAGCAGCTTAATAGCTAGCACAGATACGCAGTATTTT. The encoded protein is CASSLIASTDTQYF. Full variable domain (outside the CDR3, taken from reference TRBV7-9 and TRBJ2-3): DTGVSQNPRHKITKRGQNVTFRCDPISEHNRLYWYRQTLGQGPEFLTYFQNEAQLEKSRLLSDRFSAERPKGSFSTLEIQRTEQGDSAMYLCASSLIASTDTQYFGPGTRLTVL.

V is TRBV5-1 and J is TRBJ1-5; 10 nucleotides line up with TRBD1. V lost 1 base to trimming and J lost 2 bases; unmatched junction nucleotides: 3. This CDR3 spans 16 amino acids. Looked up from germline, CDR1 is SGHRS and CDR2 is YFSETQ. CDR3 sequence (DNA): TGCGCCAGCAGCTTGTCCGGGACAGGGGGCAATCAGCCCCAGCATTTT. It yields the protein CASSLSGTGGNQPQHF.

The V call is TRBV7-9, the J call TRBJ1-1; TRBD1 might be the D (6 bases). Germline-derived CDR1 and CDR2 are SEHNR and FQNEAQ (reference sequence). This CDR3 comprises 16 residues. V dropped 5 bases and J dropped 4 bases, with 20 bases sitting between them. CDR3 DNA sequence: TGTGCCAGCAGCGAGGGCCGGGGACAAGGCCGCACTGAAGCTTTCTTT. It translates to CASSEGRGQGRTEAFF.

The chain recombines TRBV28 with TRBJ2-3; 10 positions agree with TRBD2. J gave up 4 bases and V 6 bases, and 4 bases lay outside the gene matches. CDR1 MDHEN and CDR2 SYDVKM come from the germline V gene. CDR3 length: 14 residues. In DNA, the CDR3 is TGTGCCAGCAGCATAGCGGGAGGCCCAGATACGCAGTATTTT. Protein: CASSIAGGPDTQYF. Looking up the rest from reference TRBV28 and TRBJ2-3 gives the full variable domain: DVKVTQSSRYLVKRTGEKVFLECVQDMDHENMFWYRQDPGLGLRLIYFSYDVKMKEKGDIPEGYSVSREKKERFSLILESASTNQTSMYLCASSIAGGPDTQYFGPGTRLTVL.

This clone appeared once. The CDR3 nucleotides read TGTGCCATCAGGGGGACAGGGTACGAAGCTTTCTTT. Translation gives CAIRGTGYEAFF. The chain employs TRBV10-3 and TRBJ1-1; 9 bases are shared with TRBD1. V was clipped by 6 bases and J by 8 bases; unmatched bases: 4. The CDR3 runs to 12 residues. Per germline, CDR1 ENHRY and CDR2 SYGVKD.

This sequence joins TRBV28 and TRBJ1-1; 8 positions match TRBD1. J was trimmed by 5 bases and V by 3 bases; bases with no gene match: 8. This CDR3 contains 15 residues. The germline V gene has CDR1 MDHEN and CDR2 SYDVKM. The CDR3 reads CASSFESRQGTEAFF. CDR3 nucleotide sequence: TGTGCCAGCAGTTTCGAAAGCAGACAGGGGACTGAAGCTTTCTTT.

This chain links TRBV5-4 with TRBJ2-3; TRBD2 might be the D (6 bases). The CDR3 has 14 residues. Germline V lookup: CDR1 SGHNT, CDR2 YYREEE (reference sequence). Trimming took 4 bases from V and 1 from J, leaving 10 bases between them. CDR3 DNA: TGTGCCAGCAGCAGTTTAGCGGGCACAGATACGCAGTATTTT. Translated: CASSSLAGTDTQYF.

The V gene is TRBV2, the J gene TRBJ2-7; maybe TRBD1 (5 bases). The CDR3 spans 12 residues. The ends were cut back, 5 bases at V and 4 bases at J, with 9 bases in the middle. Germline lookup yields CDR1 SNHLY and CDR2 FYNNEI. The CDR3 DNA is TGTGCCAGCAGTAAGGGGATTTACGAGCAGTACTTC. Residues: CASSKGIYEQYF.

CDR3 loop: CASSVVTGAGYTF. In DNA, the CDR3 is TGTGCCAGCAGTGTAGTTACAGGGGCGGGCTACACCTTC. The chain is built from TRBV2 and TRBJ1-2, with 7 bases identical to TRBD1. This CDR3 region has 13 residues. Germline V gives CDR1 SNHLY, CDR2 FYNNEI. V shed 4 bases, J shed 8 bases, and the junction held 7 bases outside the gene matches. The complete variable domain, with remaining parts taken from reference TRBV2 and TRBJ1-2, reads EPEVTQTPSHQVTQMGQEVILRCVPISNHLYFYWYRQILGQKVEFLVSFYNNEISEKSEIFDDQFSVERPDGSNFTLKIRSTKLEDSAMYFCASSVVTGAGYTFGSGTRLTVV.

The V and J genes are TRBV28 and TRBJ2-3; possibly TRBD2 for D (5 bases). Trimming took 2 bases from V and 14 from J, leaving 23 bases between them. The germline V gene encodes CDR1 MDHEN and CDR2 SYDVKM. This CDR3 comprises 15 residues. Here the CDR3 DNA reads TGTGCCAGCAGTTTACCGCAGATGCAGCGGTCCGGGCCGTATTTT. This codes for CASSLPQMQRSGPYF.

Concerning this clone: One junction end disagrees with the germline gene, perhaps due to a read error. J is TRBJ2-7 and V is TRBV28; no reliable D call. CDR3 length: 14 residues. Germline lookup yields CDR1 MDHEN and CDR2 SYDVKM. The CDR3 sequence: CAGSPTRLPYEQYF. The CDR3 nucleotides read TGTGCCGGCAGCCCCACCCGACTTCCCTACGAGCAGTACTTC.

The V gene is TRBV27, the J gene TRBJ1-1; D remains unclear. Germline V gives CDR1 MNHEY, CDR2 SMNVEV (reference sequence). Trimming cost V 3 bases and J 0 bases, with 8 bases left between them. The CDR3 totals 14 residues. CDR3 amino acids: CASSFGQLNTEAFF. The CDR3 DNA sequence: TGTGCCAGCAGTTTTGGGCAGCTGAACACTGAAGCTTTCTTT.

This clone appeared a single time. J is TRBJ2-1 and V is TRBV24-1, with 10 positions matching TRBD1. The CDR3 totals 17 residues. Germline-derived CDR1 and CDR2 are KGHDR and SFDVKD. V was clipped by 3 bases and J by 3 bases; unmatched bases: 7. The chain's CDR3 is CATSDRGDRGVYNEQFF. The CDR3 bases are TGTGCCACCAGTGATCGAGGGGACAGGGGAGTCTACAATGAGCAGTTCTTC.

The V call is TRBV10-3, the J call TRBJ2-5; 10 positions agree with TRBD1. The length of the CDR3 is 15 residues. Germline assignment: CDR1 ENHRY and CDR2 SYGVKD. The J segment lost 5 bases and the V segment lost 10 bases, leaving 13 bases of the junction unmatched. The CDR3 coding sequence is TGTGCCACCCTCCGGGACAGGGGAAGGGCGGAGACCCAGTACTTC. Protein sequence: CATLRDRGRAETQYF.

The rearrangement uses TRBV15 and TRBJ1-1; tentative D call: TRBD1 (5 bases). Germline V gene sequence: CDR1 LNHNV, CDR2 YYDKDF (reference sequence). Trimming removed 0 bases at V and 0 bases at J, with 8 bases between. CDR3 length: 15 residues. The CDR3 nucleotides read TGTGCCACCAGCAGAGATAAGGGGCTGAACACTGAAGCTTTCTTT. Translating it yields CATSRDKGLNTEAFF.

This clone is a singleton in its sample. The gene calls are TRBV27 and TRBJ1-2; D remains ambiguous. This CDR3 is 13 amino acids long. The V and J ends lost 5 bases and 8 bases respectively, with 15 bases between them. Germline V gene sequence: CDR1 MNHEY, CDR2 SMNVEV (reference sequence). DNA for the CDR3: TGTGCCAGCAGTGACTTTGGGTATCGGGGCTACACCTTC. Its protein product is CASSDFGYRGYTF.

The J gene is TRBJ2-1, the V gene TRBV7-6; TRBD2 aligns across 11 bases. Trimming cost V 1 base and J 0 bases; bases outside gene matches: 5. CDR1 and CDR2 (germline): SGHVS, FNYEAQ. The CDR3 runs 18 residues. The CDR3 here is CASSLGISGRASYNEQFF. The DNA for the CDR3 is TGTGCCAGCAGCTTAGGAATTAGCGGGAGGGCCTCCTACAATGAGCAGTTCTTC.

CDR3: CASGQESSYNSPLHF. The CDR3 DNA reads TGTGCCAGCGGACAGGAGAGCTCCTATAATTCACCCCTCCACTTT. The chain combines TRBV19 with TRBJ1-6, with TRBD1 matching 7 bases. V dropped 9 bases and J dropped 0; count of bases not matched to a gene: 5. Germline CDR1 LNHDA, CDR2 SQIVND (reference sequence). The CDR3 is 15 residues long.

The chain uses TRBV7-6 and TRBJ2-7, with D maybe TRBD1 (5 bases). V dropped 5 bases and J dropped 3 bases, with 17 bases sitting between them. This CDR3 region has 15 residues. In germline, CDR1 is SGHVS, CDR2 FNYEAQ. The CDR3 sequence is CASSPSWGLGYEQYF. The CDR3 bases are TGTGCCAGCAGCCCCAGTTGGGGCTTGGGCTACGAGCAGTACTTC.